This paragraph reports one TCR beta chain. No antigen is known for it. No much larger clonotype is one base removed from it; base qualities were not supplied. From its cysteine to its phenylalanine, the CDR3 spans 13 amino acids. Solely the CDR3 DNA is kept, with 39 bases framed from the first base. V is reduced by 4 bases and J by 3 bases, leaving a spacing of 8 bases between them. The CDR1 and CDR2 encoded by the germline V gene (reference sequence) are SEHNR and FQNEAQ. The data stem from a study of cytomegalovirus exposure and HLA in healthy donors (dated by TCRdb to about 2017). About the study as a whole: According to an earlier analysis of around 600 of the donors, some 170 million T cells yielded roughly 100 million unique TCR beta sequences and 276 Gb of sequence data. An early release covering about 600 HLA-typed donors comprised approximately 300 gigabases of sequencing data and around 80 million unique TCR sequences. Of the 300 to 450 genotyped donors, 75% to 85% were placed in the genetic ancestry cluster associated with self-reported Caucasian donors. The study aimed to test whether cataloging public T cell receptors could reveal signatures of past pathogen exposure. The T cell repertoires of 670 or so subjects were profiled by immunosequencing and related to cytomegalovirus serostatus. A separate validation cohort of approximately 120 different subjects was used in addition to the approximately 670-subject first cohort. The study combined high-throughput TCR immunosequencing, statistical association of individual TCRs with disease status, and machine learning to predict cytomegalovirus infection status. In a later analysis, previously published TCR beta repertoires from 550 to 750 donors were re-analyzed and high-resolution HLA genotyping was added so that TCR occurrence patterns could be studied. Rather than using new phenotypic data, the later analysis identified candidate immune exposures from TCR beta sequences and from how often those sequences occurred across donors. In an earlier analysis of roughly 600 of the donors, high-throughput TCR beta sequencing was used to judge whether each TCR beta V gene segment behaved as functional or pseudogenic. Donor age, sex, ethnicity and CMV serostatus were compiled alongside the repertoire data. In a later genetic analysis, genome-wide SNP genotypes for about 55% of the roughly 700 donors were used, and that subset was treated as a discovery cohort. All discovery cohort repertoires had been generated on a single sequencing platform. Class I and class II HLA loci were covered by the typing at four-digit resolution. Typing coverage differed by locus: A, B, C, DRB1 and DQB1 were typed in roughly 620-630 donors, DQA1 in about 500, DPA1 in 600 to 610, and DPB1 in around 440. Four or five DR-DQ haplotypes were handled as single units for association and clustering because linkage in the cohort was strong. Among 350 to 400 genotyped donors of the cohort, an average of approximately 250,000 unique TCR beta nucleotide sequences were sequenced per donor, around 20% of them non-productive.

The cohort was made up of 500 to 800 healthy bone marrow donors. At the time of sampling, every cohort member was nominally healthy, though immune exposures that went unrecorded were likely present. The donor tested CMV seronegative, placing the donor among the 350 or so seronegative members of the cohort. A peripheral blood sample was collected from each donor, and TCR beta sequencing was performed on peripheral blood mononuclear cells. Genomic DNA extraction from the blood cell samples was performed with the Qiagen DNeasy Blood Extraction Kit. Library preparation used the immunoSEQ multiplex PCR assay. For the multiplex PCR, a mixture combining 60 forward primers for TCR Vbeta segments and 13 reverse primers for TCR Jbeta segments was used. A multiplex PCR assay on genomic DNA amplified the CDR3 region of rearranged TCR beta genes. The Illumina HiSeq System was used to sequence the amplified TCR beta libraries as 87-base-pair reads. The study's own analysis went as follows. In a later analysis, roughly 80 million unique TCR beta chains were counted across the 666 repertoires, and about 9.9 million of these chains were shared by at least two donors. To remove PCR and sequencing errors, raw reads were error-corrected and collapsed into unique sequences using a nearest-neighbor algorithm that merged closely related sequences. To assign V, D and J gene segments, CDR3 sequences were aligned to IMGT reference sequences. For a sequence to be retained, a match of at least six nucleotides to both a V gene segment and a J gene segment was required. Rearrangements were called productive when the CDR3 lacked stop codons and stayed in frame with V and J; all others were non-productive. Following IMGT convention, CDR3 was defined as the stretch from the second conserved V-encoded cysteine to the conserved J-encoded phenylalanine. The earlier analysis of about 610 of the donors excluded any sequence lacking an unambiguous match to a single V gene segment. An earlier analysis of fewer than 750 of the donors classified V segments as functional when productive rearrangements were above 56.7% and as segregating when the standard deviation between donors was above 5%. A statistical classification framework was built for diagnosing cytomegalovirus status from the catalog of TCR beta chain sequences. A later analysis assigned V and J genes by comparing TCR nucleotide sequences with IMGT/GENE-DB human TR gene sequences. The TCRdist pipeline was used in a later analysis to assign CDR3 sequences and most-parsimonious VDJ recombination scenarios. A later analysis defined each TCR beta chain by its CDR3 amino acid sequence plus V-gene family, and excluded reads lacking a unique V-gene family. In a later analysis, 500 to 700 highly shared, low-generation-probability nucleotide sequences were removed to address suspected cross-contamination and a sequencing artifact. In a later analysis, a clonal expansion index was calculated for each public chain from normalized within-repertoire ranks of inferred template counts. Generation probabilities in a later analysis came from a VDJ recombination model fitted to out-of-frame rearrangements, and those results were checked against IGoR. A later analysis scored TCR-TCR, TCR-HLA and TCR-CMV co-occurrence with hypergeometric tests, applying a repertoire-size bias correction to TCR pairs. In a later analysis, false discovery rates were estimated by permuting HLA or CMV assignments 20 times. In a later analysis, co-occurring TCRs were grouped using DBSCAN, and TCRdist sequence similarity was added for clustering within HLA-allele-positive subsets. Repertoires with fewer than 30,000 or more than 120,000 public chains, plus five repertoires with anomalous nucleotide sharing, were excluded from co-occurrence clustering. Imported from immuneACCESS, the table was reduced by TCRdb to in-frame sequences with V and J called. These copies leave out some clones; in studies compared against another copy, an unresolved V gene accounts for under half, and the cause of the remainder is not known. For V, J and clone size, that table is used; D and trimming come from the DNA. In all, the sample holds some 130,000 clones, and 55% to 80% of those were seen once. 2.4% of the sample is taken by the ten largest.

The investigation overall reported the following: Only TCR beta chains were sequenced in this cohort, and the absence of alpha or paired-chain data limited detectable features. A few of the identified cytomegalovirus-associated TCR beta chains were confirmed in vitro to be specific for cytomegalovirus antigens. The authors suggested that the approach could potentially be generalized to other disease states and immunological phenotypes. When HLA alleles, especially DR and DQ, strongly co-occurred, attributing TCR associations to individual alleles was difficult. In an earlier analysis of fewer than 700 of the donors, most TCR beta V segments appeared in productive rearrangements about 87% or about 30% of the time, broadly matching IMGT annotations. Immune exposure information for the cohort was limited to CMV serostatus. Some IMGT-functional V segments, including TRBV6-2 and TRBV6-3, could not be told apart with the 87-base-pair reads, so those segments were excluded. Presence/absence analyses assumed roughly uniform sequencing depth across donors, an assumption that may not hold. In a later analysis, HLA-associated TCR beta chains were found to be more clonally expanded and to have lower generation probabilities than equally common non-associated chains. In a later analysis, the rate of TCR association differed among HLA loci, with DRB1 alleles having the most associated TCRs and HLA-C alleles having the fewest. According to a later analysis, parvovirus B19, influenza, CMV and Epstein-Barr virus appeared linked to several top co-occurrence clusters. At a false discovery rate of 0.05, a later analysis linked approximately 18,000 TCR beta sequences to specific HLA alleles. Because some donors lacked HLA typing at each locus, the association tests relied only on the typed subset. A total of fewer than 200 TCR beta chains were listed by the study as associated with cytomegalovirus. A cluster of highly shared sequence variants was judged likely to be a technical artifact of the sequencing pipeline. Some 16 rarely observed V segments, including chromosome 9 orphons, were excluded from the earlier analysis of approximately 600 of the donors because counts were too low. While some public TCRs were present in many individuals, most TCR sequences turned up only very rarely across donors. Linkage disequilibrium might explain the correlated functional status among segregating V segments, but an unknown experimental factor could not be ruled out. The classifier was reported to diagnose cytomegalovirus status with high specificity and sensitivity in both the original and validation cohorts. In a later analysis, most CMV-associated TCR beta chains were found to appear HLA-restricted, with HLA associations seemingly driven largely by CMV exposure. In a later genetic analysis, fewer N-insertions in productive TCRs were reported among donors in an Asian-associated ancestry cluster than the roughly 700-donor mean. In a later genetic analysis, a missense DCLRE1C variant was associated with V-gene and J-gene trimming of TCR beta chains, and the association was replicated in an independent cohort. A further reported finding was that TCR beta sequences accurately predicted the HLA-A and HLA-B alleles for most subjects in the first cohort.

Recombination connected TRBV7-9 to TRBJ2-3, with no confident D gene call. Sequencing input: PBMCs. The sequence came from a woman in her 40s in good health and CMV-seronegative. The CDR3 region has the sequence CASSYTTTDTQYF. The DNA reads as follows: TGTGCCAGCAGCTATACCACAACAGATACGCAGTATTTT.